The 26 T cell receptor beta chains reported below all come from one sample, sequenced in a study of beta chain features in type 1 diabetes. Expressed TCRB transcripts were sequenced, since all the RNA that had been isolated was reverse transcribed. Generated by immunoSEQ multiplex PCR, the TCRdb table keeps only in-frame clones and is missing some. This table has about 230,000 clones, over 8.5% appearing once. The sample was naive CD4+ T cells from blood. The receptors come from a young woman in good health.

This clone was counted only a few times. The genes are TRBV9 and TRBJ1-1; TRBD1 is a possible D gene (5 bases). V was cut by 6 bases and J by 0 bases, with 9 bases left in between. The CDR3 sequence is 13 residues long. CDR1 and CDR2 from the germline V gene are SGDLS and YYNGEE. This CDR3 reads CASNGGLNTEAFF. The CDR3, as DNA: TGTGCCAGCAATGGGGGGTTGAACACTGAAGCTTTCTTT.

This chain links TRBV7-9 with TRBJ1-5, with TRBD1 matching 10 bases. The trim removed 5 bases at V and 6 bases at J, leaving 7 bases unmatched. The CDR3 is 15 amino acids. CDR1 and CDR2 from the germline V gene are SEHNR and FQNEAQ (reference sequence). The CDR3 loop is CASSTHRDRGQPQHF. The CDR3 nucleotides read TGTGCCAGCAGCACACACCGGGACAGGGGTCAGCCCCAGCATTTT.

The rearrangement joins TRBV30 to TRBJ1-3; D is possibly TRBD1 (5 bases). The V gene lost 0 bases and the J gene lost 2 bases, with 11 bases spanning the gap. This CDR3 is 15 amino acids long. Germline CDR1 reads GTSNPN; CDR2 reads SVGIG (reference sequence). In DNA, the CDR3 is TGTGCCTGGAGTGTACTGGGGGGAACTGGAAACACCATATATTTT. Residues: CAWSVLGGTGNTIYF.

The rearrangement joins TRBV19 to TRBJ2-6, with 10 bases matching TRBD2. The germline gives CDR1 LNHDA, CDR2 SQIVND (reference sequence). This CDR3 comprises 17 residues. J was trimmed by 0 bases and V by 6 bases; bases with no gene match: 5. CDR3 sequence reads: CASRSSGSFSGANVLTF. CDR3 coding DNA: TGTGCCAGTAGATCTAGCGGGAGTTTCTCTGGGGCCAACGTCCTGACTTTC.

This clone has just a few counts. This chain uses TRBV6-5 with TRBJ2-5, with 12 bases that match TRBD2. The junction had 4 bases not matched to a gene; V was cut back by 6 bases and J by 5 bases. Germline V gene sequence: CDR1 MNHEY, CDR2 SVGAGI. The CDR3 extends over 14 amino acids. CDR3 sequence reads: CASRLAGGVETQYF. CDR3 DNA: TGTGCCAGCAGACTAGCGGGAGGAGTGGAGACCCAGTACTTC.

V usage is TRBV9 and J usage is TRBJ2-3; tentatively, D is TRBD2 (6 bases). The length of the CDR3 is 17 residues. Germline V gene lookup returns CDR1 SGDLS and CDR2 YYNGEE. Trimming removed 3 bases from V and 1 base from J, with 18 bases in between. CDR3 loop: CASSARIWGGGTDTQYF. As DNA, the CDR3 is TGTGCCAGCAGCGCACGTATATGGGGCGGGGGCACAGATACGCAGTATTTT.

In its sample, this clone was seen a few times. The V and J genes are TRBV5-1 and TRBJ2-7; 14 bases agree with TRBD2. CDR1 SGHRS and CDR2 YFSETQ come from the germline V gene. V shed 0 bases and J 5 bases; nucleotides not matched to a gene: 10. This CDR3 region has 18 residues. This chain's CDR3 is CASSLAGTSGRFSNEQYF. In nucleotides, the CDR3 is TGCGCCAGCAGCTTGGCCGGGACTAGCGGGAGATTTTCCAACGAGCAGTACTTC.

This clone appeared a few times. V is TRBV30 and J is TRBJ2-2; weak D call: TRBD1 (5 bases). This CDR3 is built from 12 residues. V lost 3 bases to trimming and J lost 5 bases, with 7 bases between them. Germline V gene data show CDR1 as GTSNPN and CDR2 as SVGIG (reference sequence). The CDR3: CAWSRVTGELFF. CDR3 DNA: TGTGCCTGGAGCAGGGTTACCGGGGAGCTGTTTTTT.

V and J are TRBV5-1 and TRBJ2-7; 7 bases line up with TRBD1. Germline V gene data show CDR1 as SGHRS and CDR2 as YFSETQ. CDR3 length: 17 residues. Trimming cost V 1 base and J 0 bases; bases outside gene matches: 10. The CDR3 coding sequence is TGCGCCAGCAGCTTGTACCTCGGACAGGAATACTCCTACGAGCAGTACTTC. Encoded protein: CASSLYLGQEYSYEQYF.

V and J are TRBV7-2 and TRBJ2-1; D is uncertain. Trimming took off 5 bases at V and 1 base at J, with 12 bases between the two ends. Germline values: CDR1 SGHTA, CDR2 FQGNSA. The CDR3 totals 15 residues. The CDR3 sequence is CASSLVGPSYNEQFF. The CDR3 DNA sequence: TGTGCCAGCAGCCTCGTTGGCCCATCCTACAATGAGCAGTTCTTC.

This clone appeared a few times. This CDR3 is also generated by other DNA sequences in the sample. The CDR3 DNA reads TGTGCCAGCAGCTCGCGTACAGGGGTCTACGAGCAGTACTTC. Its translation is CASSSRTGVYEQYF. J is TRBJ2-7 and V is TRBV27; TRBD1 aligns across 7 bases. CDR3 length: 14 residues. Germline-derived CDR1 and CDR2 are MNHEY and SMNVEV (reference sequence). J was trimmed by 3 bases and V by 6 bases; bases with no gene match: 8.

The table lists this clone with a few counts. The genes are TRBV9 and TRBJ2-1; 8 nucleotides match TRBD2. J was trimmed by 8 bases and V by 5 bases; bases with no gene match: 15. The CDR3 covers 16 residues. Germline CDR1 and CDR2: SGDLS and YYNGEE. The CDR3 nucleotides are TGTGCCAGCAGACTTAAAAGCGGGAGTACGTCCGATGAGCAGTTCTTC. Its translation is CASRLKSGSTSDEQFF.

V and J are TRBV25-1 and TRBJ2-1; 10 bases match TRBD2. Losses at the gene ends were 5 bases for V and 0 bases for J; bases not matched to a gene: 1. From germline, CDR1 is MGHDK and CDR2 SYGVNS. This CDR3 comprises 15 residues. This CDR3 is CASSRLAGSYNEQFF. DNA of the CDR3: TGTGCCAGCAGTCGACTAGCGGGCTCCTACAATGAGCAGTTCTTC.

The chain is built from TRBV2 and TRBJ2-5, with D unresolved. Trimming took off 7 bases at V and 5 bases at J, with 14 bases between the two ends. This CDR3 has 13 amino acids. CDR1 and CDR2 (germline): SNHLY, FYNNEI. The CDR3 sequence: CASTPQRRETQYF. CDR3 in DNA: TGTGCCAGCACCCCTCAGAGGCGGGAGACCCAGTACTTC. The entire variable domain, with the rest obtained from reference TRBV2 and TRBJ2-5, is as follows: EPEVTQTPSHQVTQMGQEVILRCVPISNHLYFYWYRQILGQKVEFLVSFYNNEISEKSEIFDDQFSVERPDGSNFTLKIRSTKLEDSAMYFCASTPQRRETQYFGPGTRLLVL.

This chain uses TRBV2 with TRBJ2-7; the match to TRBD1 covers 7 bases. The trim removed 7 bases at V and 1 base at J, leaving 10 bases unmatched. This CDR3 has 15 residues. Germline CDR1 and CDR2: SNHLY and FYNNEI. The CDR3 here is CASKAGGTRSYEQYF. As DNA, the CDR3 is TGTGCCAGCAAGGCAGGGGGAACGAGATCCTACGAGCAGTACTTC. Combining the CDR3 with reference TRBV2 and TRBJ2-7 gives the whole variable domain EPEVTQTPSHQVTQMGQEVILRCVPISNHLYFYWYRQILGQKVEFLVSFYNNEISEKSEIFDDQFSVERPDGSNFTLKIRSTKLEDSAMYFCASKAGGTRSYEQYFGPGTRLTVT.

The table lists this clone with a few counts. The rearrangement joins TRBV7-2 to TRBJ2-2, with 8 nucleotides matching TRBD2. This CDR3 has 15 residues. With 1 base clipped from V and 3 bases from J, the junction kept 1 base outside the gene matches. Germline CDR1 reads SGHTA; CDR2 reads FQGNSA. As DNA, the CDR3 is TGTGCCAGCAGCTTAGGGACTAGCTACACCGGGGAGCTGTTTTTT. It is translated as CASSLGTSYTGELFF.

The sample holds a few counts of this clone. The V and J genes are TRBV30 and TRBJ2-7; TRBD1 might be the D (6 bases). Trimming pared 4 bases from V and 3 bases from J, leaving 16 bases between. The CDR3 is made up of 14 amino acids. Germline V gene data show CDR1 as GTSNPN and CDR2 as SVGIG (reference sequence). CDR3 nucleotide sequence: TGTGCCTGGACTACCGACAGGTTTAGCTACGAGCAGTACTTC. This sequence encodes CAWTTDRFSYEQYF.

This sequence joins TRBV7-9 and TRBJ2-3, with D possibly TRBD1 on 6 matching bases. CDR3 length: 12 amino acids. The germline V gene has CDR1 SEHNR and CDR2 FQNEAQ (reference sequence). V gave up 4 bases and J gave up 4 bases, with 6 bases separating them. This CDR3 is CASSWTADTQYF. CDR3 bases: TGTGCCAGCAGCTGGACAGCAGATACGCAGTATTTT.

In this sample, this clone turned up many times. The V and J genes are TRBV18 and TRBJ2-6, with D possibly TRBD1 on 5 matching bases. This CDR3 has 16 amino acids. Trimming pared 4 bases from V and 1 base from J, leaving 11 bases between. Germline loops: CDR1 KGHSH, CDR2 LQKENI. The CDR3 DNA reads as TGTGCCAGCTCACTGATTCAGGGTTCTGGGGCCAACGTCCTGACTTTC. Translated, it gives CASSLIQGSGANVLTF.

This clone was detected only a few times. V and J are TRBV4-2 and TRBJ1-5; a possible D gene is TRBD1 (5 bases). Germline V gene data show CDR1 as LGHNA and CDR2 as YNFKEQ. This CDR3 spans 16 amino acids. Trimming removed 0 bases at V and 4 bases at J, with 13 bases between. The CDR3 loop reads CASSQDVAQGNQPQHF. The DNA of the CDR3 is TGTGCCAGCAGCCAAGATGTCGCGCAGGGAAATCAGCCCCAGCATTTT.

J is TRBJ1-2 and V is TRBV2, with D perhaps TRBD1 (5 bases). The CDR3 spans 15 residues. CDR1 is SNHLY, CDR2 FYNNEI, per germline. V dropped 2 bases and J dropped 8 bases, with 18 bases sitting between them. The CDR3 DNA sequence: TGTGCCAGCAGTGAAAGTGGTTACGCTGGGGCAGGCTACACCTTC. This translates into CASSESGYAGAGYTF.

This clone was recorded many times. V and J are TRBV13 and TRBJ2-1; tentative D call: TRBD1 (5 bases). The CDR3 consists of 12 residues. Trimming pared 3 bases from V and 15 bases from J, leaving 15 bases between. Germline V gene lookup returns CDR1 PRHDT and CDR2 FYEKMQ (reference sequence). The CDR3 nucleotides are TGTGCCAGCAGCTTGGCAGGGCTTCCCCTGTTCTTC. Translating it yields CASSLAGLPLFF.

This chain joins TRBV2 and TRBJ2-3; 7 nucleotides match TRBD2. V shed 1 base, J shed 3 bases, and the junction held 10 bases outside the gene matches. Germline CDR1 SNHLY, CDR2 FYNNEI. This CDR3 has 17 residues. The CDR3 here is CASSEGLAPSETDTQYF. CDR3 nucleotide sequence: TGTGCCAGCAGTGAAGGACTAGCACCATCCGAGACAGATACGCAGTATTTT.

This clone was detected only a few times. This rearrangement joins TRBV19 to TRBJ1-4, with 7 positions matching TRBD1. The CDR3 is 14 amino acids. The germline CDR1 and CDR2 sequences are LNHDA and SQIVND (reference sequence). Trimming removed 3 bases from V and 3 bases from J; junction bases left unmatched: 1. CDR3 DNA sequence: TGTGCCAGTAGTATCACAGGGGCTAATGAAAAACTGTTTTTT. It yields the protein CASSITGANEKLFF.

The rearrangement uses TRBV7-9 and TRBJ1-2; D remains unclear. The CDR3 consists of 13 residues. Germline-derived CDR1 and CDR2 are SEHNR and FQNEAQ (reference sequence). Trimming removed 5 bases from V and 6 bases from J, with 13 bases in between. CDR3 sequence (DNA): TGTGCCAGCAGCCCTGTGCAGGATGATGGCTACACCTTC. Translation gives CASSPVQDDGYTF. The full variable domain, completed using reference TRBV7-9 and TRBJ1-2, is DTGVSQNPRHKITKRGQNVTFRCDPISEHNRLYWYRQTLGQGPEFLTYFQNEAQLEKSRLLSDRFSAERPKGSFSTLEIQRTEQGDSAMYLCASSPVQDDGYTFGSGTRLTVV.

The V call is TRBV6-1, the J call TRBJ2-7, with 9 bases aligning to TRBD1. V lost 7 bases to trimming and J lost 1 base; unmatched junction nucleotides: 2. Germline V gene sequence: CDR1 MNHNS, CDR2 SASEGT. This CDR3 is 13 amino acids long. Here the CDR3 reads CASMGTGSYEQYF. CDR3 coding DNA: TGTGCCAGCATGGGGACAGGGTCCTACGAGCAGTACTTC.